The 16 T cell receptor beta chains reported below all come from one sample, sequenced in a study of T-cell reconstitution after alpha-beta-depleted transplantation in children. Unique molecular identifiers were built into the TCRbeta library. TCRdb used MiXCR to reprocess the PCR reads, holding one entry per CDR3 protein. The profile shows roughly 350,000 distinct CDR3 sequences, 10% of them singletons. The source material was PBMCs from the stem cell graft donor, sampled from the stem cell graft. The receptors derive from a human donor who donated a stem cell graft to a child with acute lymphoblastic leukemia.

The chain joins TRBV20-1 to TRBJ2-7; the match to TRBD2 covers 7 bases. The CDR3 has 14 residues. The V segment lost 3 bases and the J segment 0 bases; nucleotides outside the gene matches: 5. Germline V gives CDR1 DFQATT, CDR2 SNEGSKA (reference sequence). The CDR3 DNA sequence: TGCAGTGCTAGGAGTCTAGCGGACTCCTACGAGCAGTACTTC. Its translation: CSARSLADSYEQYF.

The chain uses TRBV9 and TRBJ1-4; TRBD1 matches at 9 bases. The CDR3 is made up of 15 amino acids. V dropped 3 bases and J dropped 6; count of bases not matched to a gene: 6. CDR1 is SGDLS, CDR2 YYNGEE, per germline. CDR3 nucleotides: TGTGCCAGCAGCGCCTGGACAGGGGCGTATGAAAAACTGTTTTTT. This codes for CASSAWTGAYEKLFF.

This chain connects TRBV12-3 or TRBV12-4 to TRBJ2-3; 11 nucleotides agree with TRBD2. The CDR3 totals 17 residues. V dropped 5 bases and J dropped 0; count of bases not matched to a gene: 7. The CDR3 spells CASSPTSGMTSTDTQYF. The CDR3 nucleotides read TGTGCCAGCAGTCCGACTAGCGGGATGACTAGCACAGATACGCAGTATTTT.

The CDR3 sequence is CATPGQGRVQPQHF. CDR3 DNA: TGTGCCACCCCAGGACAGGGAAGAGTTCAGCCCCAGCATTTT. V is TRBV6-1 and J is TRBJ1-5, with 8 positions matching TRBD1. V shed 10 bases and J 6 bases; nucleotides not matched to a gene: 11. Germline V lookup: CDR1 MNHNS, CDR2 SASEGT. The CDR3 is 14 amino acids.

There are a few counts of this clonotype. The chain uses TRBV4-1 and TRBJ2-3; TRBD1 might be the D (6 bases). With 0 bases removed from V and 3 bases from J, the gap between germline ends came to 16 bases. The CDR3 is made up of 17 amino acids. Germline V gene data show CDR1 as MGHRA and CDR2 as YSYEKL. The CDR3, as DNA: TGCGCCAGCAGCCAAGATGAAGTCGACAGGACAACAGATACGCAGTATTTT. Amino acids: CASSQDEVDRTTDTQYF.

This clonotype was found a few times. The chain combines TRBV7-3 with TRBJ2-1; 9 nucleotides line up with TRBD2. V gave up 0 bases and J gave up 5 bases; unmatched junction bases: 8. This CDR3 spans 17 amino acids. CDR1 is SGHTA, CDR2 FQGTGA, per germline. CDR3 in amino acids: CASSLTVIAGENNEQFF. For the CDR3, the DNA is TGTGCCAGCAGCTTAACGGTGATAGCGGGAGAGAACAATGAGCAGTTCTTC.

This clonotype has a count of ten or more. This chain uses TRBV20-1 with TRBJ2-7, with 7 bases that match TRBD2. The CDR3 runs 13 residues. The germline V gene encodes CDR1 DFQATT and CDR2 SNEGSKA (reference sequence). V trimming: 5 bases; J trimming: 2 bases; junction bases outside the gene matches: 6. CDR3 protein: CSAERGSPYEQYF. CDR3 coding DNA: TGCAGTGCTGAGCGGGGAAGCCCCTACGAGCAGTACTTC.

This clonotype was counted a few times. The chain joins TRBV7-2 to TRBJ2-7, with TRBD1 matching over 7 bases. The germline V gene encodes CDR1 SGHTA and CDR2 FQGNSA. Trimming took 1 base from V and 1 from J; bases not matched to a gene: 4. CDR3 length equals 15 residues. Here the CDR3 reads CASSLDPGQSYEQYF. The DNA for the CDR3 is TGTGCCAGCAGCTTAGACCCGGGACAGTCCTACGAGCAGTACTTC. Using reference TRBV7-2 and TRBJ2-7 for the parts outside the CDR3, the full variable domain is GAGVSQSPSNKVTEKGKDVELRCDPISGHTALYWYRQSLGQGLEFLIYFQGNSAPDKSGLPSDRFSAERTGGSVSTLTIQRTQQEDSAVYLCASSLDPGQSYEQYFGPGTRLTVT.

This clonotype was seen at least ten times. The rearrangement links TRBV20-1 to TRBJ2-5, with 11 nucleotides matching TRBD2. Germline V gene sequence: CDR1 DFQATT, CDR2 SNEGSKA (reference sequence). V gave up 6 bases and J gave up 4 bases; unmatched junction bases: 7. The CDR3 contains 14 residues. CDR3 bases: TGCAGTGCGTCACTAGCGGGAGTTCCAGAGACCCAGTACTTC. Residues: CSASLAGVPETQYF.

The table lists this clonotype with a few counts. The DNA of the CDR3 is TGTGCCAGCAACCACGTTAGCTCCTACGAGCAGTACTTC. Its protein product is CASNHVSSYEQYF. The V gene is TRBV6-2 or TRBV6-3, the J gene TRBJ2-7; D is unclear. Trimming cost V 7 bases and J 0 bases, with 10 bases left between them. The CDR3 extends over 13 amino acids. The germline CDR1 and CDR2 sequences are MNHEY and SVGEGT.

This clonotype was counted at least ten times. The chain is built from TRBV11-2 and TRBJ2-7; the D call may be TRBD1 or TRBD2 (7 bases each). The CDR3 loop spans 16 amino acids. Germline values: CDR1 SGHAT, CDR2 FQNNGV. V lost 5 bases and J 1 base, leaving 18 bases between the germline ends. This CDR3 reads CASSGGRGLLSYEQYF. The CDR3 DNA sequence: TGTGCCAGCAGCGGGGGGAGGGGGCTCCTTTCCTACGAGCAGTACTTC.

This chain connects TRBV28 to TRBJ2-1, with 10 nucleotides matching TRBD2. Germline V gene data show CDR1 as MDHEN and CDR2 as SYDVKM. V lost 5 bases to trimming and J lost 9 bases; unmatched junction nucleotides: 13. CDR3 length: 16 residues. The chain's CDR3 is CASSTRGSGRAGEQFF. DNA for the CDR3: TGTGCCAGCAGTACCCGGGGGAGCGGGAGGGCTGGTGAGCAGTTCTTC.

This clonotype has at least ten counts. The rearrangement joins TRBV6-1 to TRBJ2-3; 13 bases match TRBD2. The CDR3 is 16 residues long. Losses at the gene ends were 5 bases for V and 5 bases for J; bases not matched to a gene: 7. The germline CDR1 and CDR2 sequences are MNHNS and SASEGT. The CDR3 sequence: CASSTGTSGTLDTQYF. The CDR3, as DNA: TGTGCCAGCAGTACCGGGACTAGCGGGACTCTAGATACGCAGTATTTT.

This clonotype was observed a handful of times. The rearrangement joins TRBV7-9 to TRBJ2-1; the match to TRBD2 covers 8 bases. The CDR3 consists of 16 residues. Looked up from germline, CDR1 is SEHNR and CDR2 is FQNEAQ (reference sequence). V lost 4 bases and J lost 7; bases outside the gene matches: 12. As DNA, the CDR3 is TGTGCCAGCAGCTCAACCCCCGGACTAGCCTGGAATGAGCAGTTCTTC. This translates into CASSSTPGLAWNEQFF.

This chain joins TRBV20-1 and TRBJ2-7, with D tentatively TRBD1 or TRBD2 (5 bases each). The CDR3 has 14 amino acids. CDR1 is DFQATT, CDR2 SNEGSKA, per germline (reference sequence). Trimming pared 6 bases from V and 7 bases from J, leaving 22 bases between. The CDR3: CSAGGGQGSGEQYF. In DNA, the CDR3 is TGCAGTGCCGGAGGCGGGCAGGGTTCGGGGGAGCAGTACTTC.

This sequence joins TRBV20-1 and TRBJ1-2; D gene uncertain. Germline CDR1 reads DFQATT; CDR2 reads SNEGSKA (reference sequence). The V gene lost 4 bases and the J gene lost 1 base, with 7 bases spanning the gap. The CDR3 loop spans 12 amino acids. This chain's CDR3 is CSATSSNYGYTF. CDR3 DNA sequence: TGCAGTGCTACTAGCAGTAACTATGGCTACACCTTC.